The 27 T cell receptor beta chains reported below all come from one sample, sequenced in a study of T cell responses to AZD1222 COVID-19 vaccine. Sequenced by immunoSEQ multiplex PCR; TCRdb stores in-frame clones only, minus some. The sample consists of about 110,000 clones, roughly 84% of them appearing once. The sequences come from peripheral blood, collected on day 0 of AZD1222 vaccination. Every receptor here comes from an adult in good health.

This chain links TRBV5-4 with TRBJ1-2; D possibly corresponds to TRBD1 (6 bases). Germline V gene lookup returns CDR1 SGHNT and CDR2 YYREEE (reference sequence). V shed 0 bases and J shed 6 bases, with 21 bases lying between them. The CDR3 runs to 17 residues. CDR3 sequence (DNA): TGTGCCAGCAGCTTGGGCACCGGGACAAGAAAAGGGGATGGCTACACCTTC. Translated: CASSLGTGTRKGDGYTF.

This chain joins TRBV5-1 and TRBJ2-7; D is undetermined. The CDR3 has 14 amino acids. Germline-derived CDR1 and CDR2 are SGHRS and YFSETQ. V was shortened by 3 bases and J by 1 base, with 11 bases between the two germline ends. The chain's CDR3 is CASSWEGFSYEQYF. DNA for the CDR3: TGCGCCAGCAGCTGGGAAGGATTTTCCTACGAGCAGTACTTC.

The chain has TRBV19 and TRBJ2-1; D might be TRBD2 (5 bases). Germline V gene data show CDR1 as LNHDA and CDR2 as SQIVND (reference sequence). V dropped 0 bases and J dropped 0 bases, with 6 bases sitting between them. The CDR3 spans 15 residues. CDR3 region: CASSIEAGSYNEQFF. In nucleotides, the CDR3 is TGTGCCAGTAGTATAGAGGCGGGCTCCTACAATGAGCAGTTCTTC.

The V gene is TRBV19, the J gene TRBJ1-4; perhaps TRBD1 as D (5 bases). Germline CDR1 LNHDA, CDR2 SQIVND (reference sequence). The CDR3 sequence is 15 residues long. The germline V and J ends were trimmed by 4 bases and 4 bases, with 13 bases remaining between them. The CDR3 region has the DNA TGTGCCAGTAGTACCCGGGGGGTTCATAATGAAAAACTGTTTTTT. Translation: CASSTRGVHNEKLFF.

The chain has TRBV4-1 and TRBJ1-5; D is possibly TRBD1 (5 bases). The CDR3 totals 14 residues. CDR1 is MGHRA, CDR2 YSYEKL, per germline. V was shortened by 1 base and J by 5 bases, with 9 bases between the two germline ends. CDR3 bases: TGCGCCAGCAGCCAAGGGGGGTTGGATCAGCCCCAGCATTTT. It translates to CASSQGGLDQPQHF.

The chain joins TRBV7-2 to TRBJ2-1; TRBD1 is a possible D gene (6 bases). Germline CDR1 reads SGHTA; CDR2 reads FQGNSA. The CDR3 has 15 residues. Trimming shortened V by 2 bases and J by 8 bases, and 16 bases separated the two germline ends. The CDR3 nucleotides read TGTGCCAGCAGCTTATCTCAGGGGAATCTCGATGAGCAGTTCTTC. It specifies CASSLSQGNLDEQFF.

The chain links TRBV27 to TRBJ2-1, with D hard to call. The CDR3 is 14 residues long. From germline, CDR1 is MNHEY and CDR2 SMNVEV (reference sequence). V was shortened by 0 bases and J by 3 bases, with 6 bases between the two germline ends. The CDR3 bases are TGTGCCAGCAGTTTATCGGGCCACTACAATGAGCAGTTCTTC. Translating gives CASSLSGHYNEQFF.

This clone was detected only once. V gene TRBV6-5 combines with J gene TRBJ1-2; the match to TRBD1 covers 7 bases. Germline CDR1 is MNHEY and CDR2 is SVGAGI. The CDR3 has 13 amino acids. Germline trimming cut 6 bases from V and 5 bases from J; bases unmatched to any gene: 6. Here the CDR3 reads CASSTGVEYGYTF. The CDR3 bases are TGTGCCAGCAGCACAGGGGTAGAATATGGCTACACCTTC.

This clone was counted a single time. This chain uses TRBV20-1 with TRBJ2-7; possibly TRBD1 or TRBD2 for D (6 bases each). Germline CDR1 and CDR2: DFQATT and SNEGSKA (reference sequence). Trimming took off 6 bases at V and 3 bases at J, with 9 bases between the two ends. The CDR3 runs to 11 residues. Here the CDR3 DNA reads TGCAGTGCGGCGGGACACTACGAGCAGTACTTC. It is translated as CSAAGHYEQYF.

V and J are TRBV12-3 or TRBV12-4 and TRBJ1-2; D is undetermined. V shed 6 bases and J shed 4 bases, with 6 bases lying between them. CDR3 length equals 11 residues. The CDR3 region has the DNA TGTGCCAGCAGACAGAGCTATGGCTACACCTTC. Translation: CASRQSYGYTF.

J is TRBJ1-1 and V is TRBV6-1; D may be TRBD1 (5 bases). CDR1 and CDR2 (germline): MNHNS, SASEGT. The CDR3 runs to 14 residues. V gave up 2 bases and J gave up 5 bases, with 12 bases separating them. This CDR3 reads CASSEFGGPTEAFF. The CDR3 DNA reads TGTGCCAGCAGTGAATTTGGGGGTCCTACTGAAGCTTTCTTT.

The V gene is TRBV6-5, the J gene TRBJ2-1, with 8 nucleotides matching TRBD2. After removal of 0 bases from V and 3 bases from J, the junction contained 4 bases not matched to a gene. This CDR3 is 16 amino acids long. CDR1 and CDR2 (germline): MNHEY, SVGAGI. Here the CDR3 reads CASSYSSGEIYNEQFF. The CDR3 bases are TGTGCCAGCAGTTACTCTAGCGGGGAAATCTACAATGAGCAGTTCTTC.

V and J are TRBV30 and TRBJ2-5, with 11 bases that match TRBD2. Germline V gene lookup returns CDR1 GTSNPN and CDR2 SVGIG (reference sequence). Trimming removed 0 bases from V and 2 bases from J; junction bases left unmatched: 2. CDR3 length: 15 amino acids. DNA of the CDR3: TGTGCCTGGAGTGTGTTAGCGGGGGGGCAAGAGACCCAGTACTTC. This encodes CAWSVLAGGQETQYF. Supplemented by reference TRBV30 and TRBJ2-5, the full variable domain reads SQTIHQWPATLVQPVGSPLSLECTVEGTSNPNLYWYRQAAGRGLQLLFYSVGIGQISSEVPQNLSASRPQDRQFILSSKKLLLSDSGFYLCAWSVLAGGQETQYFGPGTRLLVL.

In regard to this clone: The identical CDR3 is also encoded by other nucleotide sequences in the sample. The chain uses TRBV5-1 and TRBJ1-2; D not certain. Trimming took 0 bases from V and 0 from J, leaving 6 bases between them. Germline assignment: CDR1 SGHRS and CDR2 YFSETQ. CDR3 length: 14 amino acids. This CDR3 is CASSLESPNYGYTF. As DNA, the CDR3 is TGCGCCAGCAGCTTGGAGAGCCCTAACTATGGCTACACCTTC.

The chain employs TRBV28 and TRBJ1-2; 11 bases line up with TRBD1. J was trimmed by 4 bases and V by 3 bases; bases with no gene match: 7. Germline values: CDR1 MDHEN, CDR2 SYDVKM. The CDR3 spans 16 residues. CDR3 bases: TGTGCCAGCAGTTTCGGGGGACAGGGGGAATTCTATGGCTACACCTTC. It codes for CASSFGGQGEFYGYTF.

Here the CDR3 reads CASSPGEDMNEQYF. In nucleotides, the CDR3 is TGTGCCAGCAGCCCCGGAGAGGACATGAACGAGCAGTACTTC. V is TRBV9 and J is TRBJ2-7; D might be TRBD1 (5 bases). Germline lookup yields CDR1 SGDLS and CDR2 YYNGEE. CDR3 length: 14 amino acids. V dropped 4 bases and J dropped 5 bases, with 16 bases sitting between them.

The rearrangement joins TRBV6-5 to TRBJ2-2; TRBD1 matches at 10 bases. Germline-derived CDR1 and CDR2 are MNHEY and SVGAGI. This CDR3 spans 15 amino acids. The trim removed 5 bases at V and 3 bases at J, leaving 3 bases unmatched. CDR3 protein: CASSRQGAYTGELFF. DNA for the CDR3: TGTGCCAGCAGTAGACAGGGGGCGTACACCGGGGAGCTGTTTTTT.

The rearrangement uses TRBV7-9 and TRBJ1-1, with 11 bases matching TRBD1. Germline CDR1 reads SEHNR; CDR2 reads FQNEAQ (reference sequence). Unmatched junction bases numbered 8, after V lost 5 bases and J lost 3 bases. The CDR3 runs to 16 residues. The CDR3 loop reads CASSTGQGVGHTEAFF. In DNA form, the CDR3 reads TGTGCCAGCAGCACGGGACAGGGGGTCGGGCACACTGAAGCTTTCTTT.

This clone came up a few times. The chain links TRBV24-1 to TRBJ2-3; TRBD1 matches at 9 bases. The trim removed 4 bases at V and 2 bases at J, leaving 6 bases unmatched. Germline V gene lookup returns CDR1 KGHDR and CDR2 SFDVKD. The CDR3 has 16 amino acids. The CDR3 sequence: CATSDERTGATDTQYF. In DNA, the CDR3 is TGTGCCACCAGTGACGAAAGGACAGGGGCCACAGATACGCAGTATTTT.

The chain combines TRBV5-1 with TRBJ2-7; tentative D call: TRBD2 (5 bases). The CDR3 loop spans 14 amino acids. Germline V gene sequence: CDR1 SGHRS, CDR2 YFSETQ. V was cut by 2 bases and J by 3 bases, with 12 bases left in between. The CDR3 DNA reads TGCGCCAGCAGCTTTGCCAGCGGCTACTACGAGCAGTACTTC. The encoded protein is CASSFASGYYEQYF.

V usage is TRBV6-5 and J usage is TRBJ1-1; 9 bases line up with TRBD1. V shed 6 bases, J shed 5 bases, and the junction held 4 bases outside the gene matches. Germline V lookup: CDR1 MNHEY, CDR2 SVGAGI. The CDR3 contains 13 residues. The CDR3 coding sequence is TGTGCCAGCAGACAGGGGGCGTGGACTGAAGCTTTCTTT. Translating it yields CASRQGAWTEAFF.

The chain couples TRBV3-1 (or the pseudogene TRBV3-2) to TRBJ2-1; D could derive from TRBD1 or TRBD2 (5 bases each). V gave up 0 bases and J gave up 6 bases, with 15 bases separating them. The germline gives CDR1 LGHDT, CDR2 YNNKEL (reference sequence). CDR3 length: 16 amino acids. CDR3 nucleotide sequence: TGTGCCAGCAGCCAAGAACCGGGACGGGGACGCAATGAGCAGTTCTTC. Translated, it gives CASSQEPGRGRNEQFF.

This rearrangement joins TRBV7-2 to TRBJ1-6; D perhaps matches TRBD1 (5 bases). V gave up 6 bases and J gave up 0 bases, with 9 bases separating them. CDR1 and CDR2 (germline): SGHTA, FQGNSA. CDR3 length equals 15 residues. The CDR3 loop reads CASRRDSSYNSPLHF. As DNA, the CDR3 is TGTGCCAGCAGACGAGACAGCTCCTATAATTCACCCCTCCACTTT.

The V and J genes are TRBV28 and TRBJ2-5; TRBD1 aligns across 9 bases. This CDR3 is built from 16 residues. The V and J ends lost 0 bases and 2 bases, in that order; junction bases with no gene match: 4. CDR1 MDHEN and CDR2 SYDVKM come from the germline V gene. Written as DNA, the CDR3 is TGTGCCAGCAGTTTATGGGGGACAGGGATTCAAGAGACCCAGTACTTC. Its translation: CASSLWGTGIQETQYF.

The genes are TRBV28 and TRBJ2-1; TRBD2 agrees at 10 bases. The V gene's germline CDR1 is MDHEN and CDR2 SYDVKM. The CDR3 sequence is 15 residues long. The trim removed 7 bases at V and 7 bases at J, leaving 10 bases unmatched. In DNA form, the CDR3 reads TGTGCCAGCATGCTGAGCGGGAGGGCCGGAAATGAGCAGTTCTTC. Residues: CASMLSGRAGNEQFF.

Regarding this clone: This sample includes further DNA sequences coding for the same CDR3. This chain uses TRBV28 with TRBJ1-1; D unclear. V shed 3 bases and J shed 0 bases, with 2 bases lying between them. The CDR3 is 12 amino acids. CDR1 is MDHEN and CDR2 is SYDVKM in the germline V gene. CDR3 bases: TGTGCCAGCAGTTTGCTGAACACTGAAGCTTTCTTT. Its protein is CASSLLNTEAFF.

V gene TRBV29-1 combines with J gene TRBJ1-1; 8 bases fit TRBD1. The CDR3 loop spans 14 amino acids. Germline CDR1 is SQVTM and CDR2 is ANQGSEA. Unmatched junction bases numbered 6, after V lost 6 bases and J lost 0 bases. The CDR3 bases are TGCAGCGTGGACCAGGGGGCTGTGAACACTGAAGCTTTCTTT. It codes for CSVDQGAVNTEAFF.